The 7 T cell receptor beta chains listed next were all sequenced from one sample in a study of T cell responses to AZD1222 COVID-19 vaccine. Some clones are missing from TCRdb's copy, which holds only in-frame ones; the method was immunoSEQ multiplex PCR. The sample has some 180,000 clones, about 90% seen once. The source material was peripheral blood, sampled on day 0 of AZD1222 vaccination. The receptors come from an adult in good health.

The gene calls are TRBV6-5 and TRBJ1-1, with a possible D match to TRBD1 (5 bases). The CDR3 consists of 13 residues. The germline V and J ends were trimmed by 7 bases and 1 base, with 10 bases remaining between them. Germline V CDR1 and CDR2: MNHEY, SVGAGI. CDR3 sequence (DNA): TGTGCCAGCAAACGGGACGGGAACACTGAAGCTTTCTTT. Translated: CASKRDGNTEAFF.

This clone was seen just once. Other DNA sequences in this sample translate to the same CDR3. The rearrangement uses TRBV28 and TRBJ2-7, with 7 positions matching TRBD2. V dropped 4 bases and J dropped 3; count of bases not matched to a gene: 9. The germline V gene has CDR1 MDHEN and CDR2 SYDVKM. The CDR3 loop spans 15 amino acids. The CDR3 sequence is CASSSPTGGSYEQYF. The CDR3 DNA is TGTGCCAGCAGTTCACCCACGGGCGGGAGCTACGAGCAGTACTTC.

The chain uses TRBV7-2 and TRBJ2-1; 7 bases match TRBD2. Per the germline V gene, CDR1 is SGHTA and CDR2 is FQGNSA. The CDR3 contains 15 residues. Trimming took 1 base from V and 7 from J; bases not matched to a gene: 7. Written as DNA, the CDR3 is TGTGCCAGCAGCTTAGGCGGGAGAGAAGGGAATGAGCAGTTCTTC. It yields the protein CASSLGGREGNEQFF.

The V call is TRBV9, the J call TRBJ2-5, with D uncertain. Germline values: CDR1 SGDLS, CDR2 YYNGEE. The CDR3 length is 15 residues. Between the trimmed V and J ends, which lost 0 bases and 4 bases, there was a span of 13 bases. The CDR3 reads CASSVAIEGRETQYF. The CDR3 coding sequence is TGTGCCAGCAGCGTAGCCATTGAAGGAAGAGAGACCCAGTACTTC. Drawing the rest from reference TRBV9 and TRBJ2-5, the complete variable domain is DSGVTQTPKHLITATGQRVTLRCSPRSGDLSVYWYQQSLDQGLQFLIQYYNGEERAKGNILERFSAQQFPDLHSELNLSSLELGDSALYFCASSVAIEGRETQYFGPGTRLLVL.

V is TRBV5-4 and J is TRBJ2-7, with D perhaps matching TRBD1 (6 bases). The V and J ends lost 3 bases and 2 bases respectively, with 12 bases between them. This CDR3 is 14 amino acids long. In germline, CDR1 is SGHNT, CDR2 YYREEE (reference sequence). The CDR3 here is CASSSGQRTYEQYF. The CDR3 DNA reads as TGTGCCAGCAGCTCCGGACAGAGGACCTACGAGCAGTACTTC.

This chain connects TRBV6-2 or TRBV6-3 to TRBJ1-5; maybe TRBD1 (6 bases). The CDR3 consists of 15 residues. In germline, CDR1 is MNHEY, CDR2 SVGEGT. V was cut by 0 bases and J by 7 bases, with 13 bases left in between. DNA for the CDR3: TGTGCCAGCAGTTACTCGGCCAGGGGTGAACAGCCCCAGCATTTT. Protein: CASSYSARGEQPQHF.

The chain employs TRBV6-1 and TRBJ2-1; 13 bases fit TRBD2. The trim removed 4 bases at V and 0 bases at J, leaving 9 bases unmatched. The germline V gene has CDR1 MNHNS and CDR2 SASEGT. The CDR3 is made up of 19 amino acids. This CDR3 is CASSGRLAGGFSSYNEQFF. CDR3 bases: TGTGCCAGCAGTGGACGACTAGCGGGGGGCTTTAGCTCCTACAATGAGCAGTTCTTC.